These 13 T cell receptor beta chains came from one sample sequenced in a study of T cell clones after liver transplantation. Alloreactive TCRbeta sequences came from sequencing proliferating CFSE-low cells in the MLR. No antigen is known for these receptors. Data came from immunoSEQ multiplex PCR; TCRdb stores just in-frame clones and leaves some out. The data contain over a hundred clones, 54% of them seen just once; the ten biggest clones take up approximately 62%. Sequencing used CD8+ T cells from cultured PBMCs. The receptors shown here come from a human patient who received a liver transplant. Some of the T cells might come from the graft donor.

The chain is built from TRBV23-1 and TRBJ2-6; D is unclear. TRBV23-1 carries the ORF label, with uncertain function. This CDR3 region has 17 residues. The V gene lost 5 bases and the J gene lost 5 bases, with 19 bases spanning the gap. CDR3: CASSYNWQQSRANVLTF. CDR3 sequence (DNA): TGCGCCAGCAGTTACAACTGGCAACAAAGTCGGGCCAACGTCCTGACTTTC.

The rearrangement uses TRBV6-7 and TRBJ2-6; D ambiguous. TRBV6-7 is classed as an ORF, of uncertain function. V was pared by 5 bases and J by 5 bases, with 16 bases between. CDR3 length: 16 residues. The CDR3 coding sequence is TGTGCCAGCAGTGGTAGTTTACAAAGTCGGGCCAACGTCCTGACTTTC. It translates to CASSGSLQSRANVLTF.

The chain carries TRBV12-5 and TRBJ2-6; possibly TRBD1 for D (5 bases). Germline V lookup: CDR1 LGHNT, CDR2 FRNRAP. The CDR3 covers 18 residues. V dropped 5 bases and J dropped 5 bases, with 22 bases sitting between them. CDR3 nucleotides: TGTGCTAGTGGTCGCAAAGGTGCAGGACAAAGTCGGGCCAACGTCCTGACTTTC. Its translation: CASGRKGAGQSRANVLTF.

This rearrangement joins TRBV6-6 to TRBJ2-4; TRBD1 or TRBD2 may be the D gene (5 bases each). CDR3 length equals 15 residues. The V end was cut by 7 bases, the J end by 2 bases, with 15 bases between. CDR1 MNHNY and CDR2 SVGAGI come from the germline V gene (reference sequence). CDR3 DNA: TGTGCCAGCACAGGGAATACGGGGACCAAAAACATTCAGTACTTC. Its translation: CASTGNTGTKNIQYF.

This chain connects TRBV12-5 to TRBJ2-5; D ambiguous. V gave up 5 bases and J gave up 5 bases, with 24 bases separating them. Germline loops: CDR1 LGHNT, CDR2 FRNRAP. The CDR3 spans 17 residues. CDR3 in amino acids: CASGEINWIIVDETQYF. CDR3 sequence (DNA): TGTGCTAGTGGTGAGATCAACTGGATCATCGTCGACGAGACCCAGTACTTC.

The V gene is TRBV29-1, the J gene TRBJ1-1; D unclear. The germline gives CDR1 SQVTM, CDR2 ANQGSEA. This CDR3 has 13 residues. Deletions cut 0 bases from V and 5 bases from J, with 10 bases between. CDR3 sequence reads: CSVEEVARTEAFF. As DNA, the CDR3 is TGCAGCGTTGAAGAAGTGGCGAGGACTGAAGCTTTCTTT.

V is TRBV29-1 and J is TRBJ2-5; the match to TRBD1 covers 9 bases. With 1 base clipped from V and 4 bases from J, the junction kept 10 bases outside the gene matches. This CDR3 region has 16 residues. Per the germline V gene, CDR1 is SQVTM and CDR2 is ANQGSEA. The CDR3 sequence is CSVEVRDREFRETQYF. The CDR3 DNA reads as TGCAGCGTTGAAGTCCGGGACAGGGAGTTTAGAGAGACCCAGTACTTC.

This clone has a handful of counts. The chain combines TRBV7-2 with TRBJ2-7; D is unclear. This CDR3 contains 12 residues. Germline-derived CDR1 and CDR2 are SGHTA and FQGNSA. Trimming took off 3 bases at V and 3 bases at J, with 6 bases between the two ends. This CDR3 is CASSLGFYEQYF. The DNA for the CDR3 is TGTGCCAGCAGCTTGGGATTCTACGAGCAGTACTTC.

V and J are TRBV6-5 and TRBJ2-2; 12 bases fit TRBD2. Germline assignment: CDR1 MNHEY and CDR2 SVGAGI. V shed 0 bases and J 4 bases; nucleotides not matched to a gene: 0. The CDR3 spans 16 residues. CDR3 in amino acids: CASSYSTSGSTGELFF. As DNA, the CDR3 is TGTGCCAGCAGTTACTCGACTAGCGGGAGCACCGGGGAGCTGTTTTTT.

This clone was seen only a few times. The genes are TRBV14 and TRBJ1-6; D is unresolved. Germline-derived CDR1 and CDR2 are SGHDN and FVKESK. V was cut by 2 bases and J by 8 bases, with 10 bases left in between. The CDR3 loop spans 14 amino acids. DNA of the CDR3: TGTGCCAGCAGCCAATGGGGTATTGATTCACCCCTCCACTTT. Encoded protein: CASSQWGIDSPLHF.

This chain uses TRBV9 with TRBJ1-1, with D perhaps matching TRBD1 (5 bases). This CDR3 has 15 amino acids. Germline lookup yields CDR1 SGDLS and CDR2 YYNGEE. V was clipped by 0 bases and J by 0 bases, with 9 bases between them. CDR3 sequence (DNA): TGTGCCAGCAGCGTAGATACAGGAATGAACACTGAAGCTTTCTTT. Translation: CASSVDTGMNTEAFF.

The rearrangement uses TRBV4-2 and TRBJ2-2; TRBD2 matches at 13 bases. Trimming took 2 bases from V and 6 from J; bases not matched to a gene: 0. Germline V lookup: CDR1 LGHNA, CDR2 YNFKEQ. The CDR3 extends over 15 amino acids. CDR3 coding DNA: TGTGCCAGCAGCCAAACTAGCGGGGGGGCCGGGGAGCTGTTTTTT. Translation gives CASSQTSGGAGELFF.

Relative to its sample, this clone is hyperexpanded. The chain employs TRBV19 and TRBJ1-1; perhaps TRBD1 as D (5 bases). This CDR3 region has 20 residues. Per germline, CDR1 LNHDA and CDR2 SQIVND (reference sequence). The V end was cut by 1 base, the J end by 3 bases, with 27 bases between. This CDR3 is CASSIGGYGENGAGDTEAFF. As DNA, the CDR3 is TGTGCCAGTAGTATAGGTGGGTACGGGGAGAACGGTGCGGGGGACACTGAAGCTTTCTTT. Together with reference TRBV19 and TRBJ1-1, the CDR3 gives the full variable domain: DGGITQSPKYLFRKEGQNVTLSCEQNLNHDAMYWYRQDPGQGLRLIYYSQIVNDFQKGDIAEGYSVSREKKESFPLTVTSAQKNPTAFYLCASSIGGYGENGAGDTEAFFGQGTRLTVV.